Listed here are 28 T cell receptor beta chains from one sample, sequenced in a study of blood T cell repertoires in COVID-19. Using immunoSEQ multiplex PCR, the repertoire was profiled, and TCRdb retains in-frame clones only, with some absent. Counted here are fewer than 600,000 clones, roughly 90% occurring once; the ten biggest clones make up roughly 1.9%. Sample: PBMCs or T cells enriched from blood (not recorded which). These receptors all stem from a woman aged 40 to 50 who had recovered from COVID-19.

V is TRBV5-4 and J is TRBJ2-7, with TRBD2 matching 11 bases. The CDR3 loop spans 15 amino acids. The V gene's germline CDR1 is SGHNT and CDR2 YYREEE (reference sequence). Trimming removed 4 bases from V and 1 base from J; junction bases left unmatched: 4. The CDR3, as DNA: TGTGCCAGCAGCGGATTAGCGGGAGGGTCCTACGAGCAGTACTTC. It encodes CASSGLAGGSYEQYF.

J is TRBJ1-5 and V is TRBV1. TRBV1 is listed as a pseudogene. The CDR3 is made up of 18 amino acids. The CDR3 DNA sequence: TGCACCAGCAGCCTACAGGGAGGGTCGAGGGGGAGCAATCAGCCCCAGCATTTT. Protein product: CTSSLQGGSRGSNQPQHF.

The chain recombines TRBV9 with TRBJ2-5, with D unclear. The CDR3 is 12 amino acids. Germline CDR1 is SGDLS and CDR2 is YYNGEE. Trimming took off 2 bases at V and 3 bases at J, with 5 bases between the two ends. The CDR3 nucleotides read TGTGCCAGCAGCGTCAGTGAAGAGACCCAGTACTTC. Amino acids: CASSVSEETQYF.

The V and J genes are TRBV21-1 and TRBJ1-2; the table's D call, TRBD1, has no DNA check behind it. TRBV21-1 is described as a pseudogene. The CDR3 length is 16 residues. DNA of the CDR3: TGTGCCAGCAGCGGCCGGGACAGTAAGTCTAACTATGGCTACACCTTC. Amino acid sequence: CASSGRDSKSNYGYTF.

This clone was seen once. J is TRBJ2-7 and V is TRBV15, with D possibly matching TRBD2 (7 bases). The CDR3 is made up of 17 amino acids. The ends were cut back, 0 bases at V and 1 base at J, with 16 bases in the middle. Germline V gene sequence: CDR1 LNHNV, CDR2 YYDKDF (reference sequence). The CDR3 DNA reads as TGTGCCACCAGCAGAGATTCACAAGGGAGGGGGTCCTACGAGCAGTACTTC. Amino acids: CATSRDSQGRGSYEQYF.

The CDR3 reads CASSLSLGASGFSYNEQFF. CDR3 sequence (DNA): TGTGCCAGCAGTTTAAGCCTCGGTGCTAGCGGTTTCTCCTACAATGAGCAGTTCTTC. The chain couples TRBV27 to TRBJ2-1, with 7 bases fitting TRBD2. The junction had 13 bases not matched to a gene; V was cut back by 2 bases and J by 0 bases. The CDR3 covers 19 residues. The germline V gene encodes CDR1 MNHEY and CDR2 SMNVEV (reference sequence).

CDR3 residues: CASSPGLFGAYEQYF. The CDR3 nucleotides are TGTGCCAGCTCACCTGGACTATTTGGGGCCTACGAGCAGTACTTC. The chain is built from TRBV18 and TRBJ2-7, with a possible D match to TRBD2 (6 bases). From germline, CDR1 is KGHSH and CDR2 LQKENI. V lost 3 bases and J lost 2, with 14 bases in between. The CDR3 has 15 residues.

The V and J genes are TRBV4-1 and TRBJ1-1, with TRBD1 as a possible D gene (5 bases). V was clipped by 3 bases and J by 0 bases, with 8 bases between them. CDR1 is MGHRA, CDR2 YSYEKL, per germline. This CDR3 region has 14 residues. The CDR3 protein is CASSQGGVNTEAFF. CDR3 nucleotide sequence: TGCGCCAGCAGCCAGGGGGGGGTGAACACTGAAGCTTTCTTT.

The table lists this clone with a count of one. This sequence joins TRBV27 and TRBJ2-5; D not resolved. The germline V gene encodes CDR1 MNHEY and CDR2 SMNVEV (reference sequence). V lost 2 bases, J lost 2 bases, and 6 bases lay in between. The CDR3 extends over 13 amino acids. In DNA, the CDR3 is TGTGCCAGCAGTTTAGTCCGTCAAGAGACCCAGTACTTC. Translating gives CASSLVRQETQYF.

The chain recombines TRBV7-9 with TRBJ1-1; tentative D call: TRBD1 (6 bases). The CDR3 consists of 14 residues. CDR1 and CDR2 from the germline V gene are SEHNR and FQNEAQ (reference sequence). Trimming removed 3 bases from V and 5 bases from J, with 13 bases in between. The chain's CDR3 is CASSFSRGRTEAFF. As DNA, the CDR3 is TGTGCCAGCAGCTTCTCCAGGGGTAGGACTGAAGCTTTCTTT. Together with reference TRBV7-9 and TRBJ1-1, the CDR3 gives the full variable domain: DTGVSQNPRHKITKRGQNVTFRCDPISEHNRLYWYRQTLGQGPEFLTYFQNEAQLEKSRLLSDRFSAERPKGSFSTLEIQRTEQGDSAMYLCASSFSRGRTEAFFGQGTRLTVV.

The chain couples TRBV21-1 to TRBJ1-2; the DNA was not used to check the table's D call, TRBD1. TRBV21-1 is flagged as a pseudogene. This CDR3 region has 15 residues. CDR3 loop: CASSTRTVYNYGYTF. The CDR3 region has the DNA TGTGCCAGCAGCACCCGGACAGTTTACAACTATGGCTACACCTTC.

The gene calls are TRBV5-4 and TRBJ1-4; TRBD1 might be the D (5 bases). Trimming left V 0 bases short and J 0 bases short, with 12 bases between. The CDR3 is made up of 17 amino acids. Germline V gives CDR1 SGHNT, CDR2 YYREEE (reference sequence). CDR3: CASSLGVGLATNEKLFF. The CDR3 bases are TGTGCCAGCAGCTTGGGGGTGGGGCTTGCAACTAATGAAAAACTGTTTTTT. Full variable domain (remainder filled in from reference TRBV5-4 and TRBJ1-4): ETGVTQSPTHLIKTRGQQVTLRCSSQSGHNTVSWYQQALGQGPQFIFQYYREEENGRGNFPPRFSGLQFPNYSSELNVNALELDDSALYLCASSLGVGLATNEKLFFGSGTQLSVL.

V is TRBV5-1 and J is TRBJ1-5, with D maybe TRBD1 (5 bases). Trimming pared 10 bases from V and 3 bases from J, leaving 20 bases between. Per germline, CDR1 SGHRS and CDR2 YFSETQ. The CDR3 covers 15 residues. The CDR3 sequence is CAESGEGWNNQPQHF. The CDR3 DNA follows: TGCGCCGAGTCGGGGGAGGGGTGGAACAATCAGCCCCAGCATTTT.

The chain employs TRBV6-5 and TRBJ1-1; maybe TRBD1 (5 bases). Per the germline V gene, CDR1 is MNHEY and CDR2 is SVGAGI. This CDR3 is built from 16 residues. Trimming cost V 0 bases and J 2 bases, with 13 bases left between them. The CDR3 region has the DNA TGTGCCAGCAGTTACTCGAGTGGACACAGAAACACTGAAGCTTTCTTT. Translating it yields CASSYSSGHRNTEAFF.

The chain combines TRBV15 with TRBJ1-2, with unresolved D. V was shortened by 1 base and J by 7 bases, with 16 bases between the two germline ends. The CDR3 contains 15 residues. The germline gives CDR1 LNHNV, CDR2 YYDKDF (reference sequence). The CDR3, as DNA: TGTGCCACCAGCAGAGTCTTTGGGCCCGAGAGTGGCTACACCTTC. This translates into CATSRVFGPESGYTF.

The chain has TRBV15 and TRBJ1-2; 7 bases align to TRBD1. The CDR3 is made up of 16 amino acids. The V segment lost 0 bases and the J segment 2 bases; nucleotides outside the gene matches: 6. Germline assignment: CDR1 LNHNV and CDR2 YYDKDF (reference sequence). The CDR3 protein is CATSRETGTENYGYTF. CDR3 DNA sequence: TGTGCCACCAGCAGAGAGACAGGGACGGAGAACTATGGCTACACCTTC.

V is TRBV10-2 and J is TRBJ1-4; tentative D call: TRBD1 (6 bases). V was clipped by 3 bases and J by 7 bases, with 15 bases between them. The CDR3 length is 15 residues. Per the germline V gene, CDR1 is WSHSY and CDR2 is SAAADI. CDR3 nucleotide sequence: TGCGCCAGCAGTGATCGGCAGGGGCTCGGTGAAAAACTGTTTTTT. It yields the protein CASSDRQGLGEKLFF.

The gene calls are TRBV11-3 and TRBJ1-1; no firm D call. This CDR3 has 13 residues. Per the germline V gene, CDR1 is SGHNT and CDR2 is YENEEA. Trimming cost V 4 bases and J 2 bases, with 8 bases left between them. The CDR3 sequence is CASSSSSNTEAFF. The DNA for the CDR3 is TGTGCCAGCAGCTCCTCGTCCAACACTGAAGCTTTCTTT.

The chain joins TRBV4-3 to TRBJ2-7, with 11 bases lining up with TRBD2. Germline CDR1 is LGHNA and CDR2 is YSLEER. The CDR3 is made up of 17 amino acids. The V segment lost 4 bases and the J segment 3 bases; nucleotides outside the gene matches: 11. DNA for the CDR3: TGCGCCAGCAGCCCAAATAGCGGGAGGGCCTTGGTCTACGAGCAGTACTTC. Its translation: CASSPNSGRALVYEQYF.

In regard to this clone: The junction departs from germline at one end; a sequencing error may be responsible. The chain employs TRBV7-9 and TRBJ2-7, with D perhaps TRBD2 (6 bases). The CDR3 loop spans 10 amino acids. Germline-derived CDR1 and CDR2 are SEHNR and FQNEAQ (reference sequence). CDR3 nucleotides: TGCGGGAGTGGGAACTACGAGCAGTACTTC. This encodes CGSGNYEQYF. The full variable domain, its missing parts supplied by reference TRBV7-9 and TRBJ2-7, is DTGVSQNPRHKITKRGQNVTFRCDPISEHNRLYWYRQTLGQGPEFLTYFQNEAQLEKSRLLSDRFSAERPKGSFSTLEIQRTEQGDSAMYLCGSGNYEQYFGPGTRLTVT.

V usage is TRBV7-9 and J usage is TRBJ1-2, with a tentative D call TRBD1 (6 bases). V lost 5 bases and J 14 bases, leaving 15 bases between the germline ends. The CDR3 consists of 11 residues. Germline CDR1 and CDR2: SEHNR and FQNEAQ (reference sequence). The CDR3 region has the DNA TGTGCCAGCAGCGTCGAACAGGGAAGGACCTTC. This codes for CASSVEQGRTF. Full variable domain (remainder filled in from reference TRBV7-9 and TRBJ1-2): DTGVSQNPRHKITKRGQNVTFRCDPISEHNRLYWYRQTLGQGPEFLTYFQNEAQLEKSRLLSDRFSAERPKGSFSTLEIQRTEQGDSAMYLCASSVEQGRTFGSGTRLTVV.

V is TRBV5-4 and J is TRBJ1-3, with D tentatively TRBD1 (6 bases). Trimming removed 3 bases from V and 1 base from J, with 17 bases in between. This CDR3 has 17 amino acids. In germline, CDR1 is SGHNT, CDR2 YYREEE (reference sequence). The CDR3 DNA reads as TGTGCCAGCAGCTCGGCCCAGGGGCAGGGATCTGGAAACACCATATATTTT. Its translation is CASSSAQGQGSGNTIYF.

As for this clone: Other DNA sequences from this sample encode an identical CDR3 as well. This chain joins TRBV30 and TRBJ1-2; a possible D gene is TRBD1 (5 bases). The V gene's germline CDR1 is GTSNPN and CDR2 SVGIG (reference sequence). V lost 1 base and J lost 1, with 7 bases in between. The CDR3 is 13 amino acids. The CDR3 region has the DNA TGTGCCTGGAGTGCCCAGGGTAACTATGGCTACACCTTC. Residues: CAWSAQGNYGYTF.

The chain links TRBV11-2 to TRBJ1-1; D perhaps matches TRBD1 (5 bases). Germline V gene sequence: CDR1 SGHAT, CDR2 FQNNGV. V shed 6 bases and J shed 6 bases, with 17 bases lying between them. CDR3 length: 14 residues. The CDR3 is CASSGFQGRPEAFF. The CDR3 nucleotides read TGTGCCAGCAGTGGGTTTCAGGGAAGACCTGAAGCTTTCTTT. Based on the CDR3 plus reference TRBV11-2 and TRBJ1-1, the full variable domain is EAGVAQSPRYKIIEKRQSVAFWCNPISGHATLYWYQQILGQGPKLLIQFQNNGVVDDSQLPKDRFSAERLKGVDSTLKIQPAKLEDSAVYLCASSGFQGRPEAFFGQGTRLTVV.

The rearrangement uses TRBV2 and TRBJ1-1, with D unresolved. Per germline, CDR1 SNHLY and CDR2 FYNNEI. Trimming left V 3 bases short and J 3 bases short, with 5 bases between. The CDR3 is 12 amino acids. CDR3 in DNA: TGTGCCAGCAGTGATAGCGACACTGAAGCTTTCTTT. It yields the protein CASSDSDTEAFF.

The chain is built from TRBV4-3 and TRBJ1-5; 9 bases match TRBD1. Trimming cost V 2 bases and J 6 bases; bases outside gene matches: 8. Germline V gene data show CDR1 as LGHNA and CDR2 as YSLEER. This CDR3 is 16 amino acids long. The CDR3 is CASSQLYGTGTQPQHF. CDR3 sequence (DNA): TGCGCCAGCAGCCAATTATACGGGACAGGGACTCAGCCCCAGCATTTT.

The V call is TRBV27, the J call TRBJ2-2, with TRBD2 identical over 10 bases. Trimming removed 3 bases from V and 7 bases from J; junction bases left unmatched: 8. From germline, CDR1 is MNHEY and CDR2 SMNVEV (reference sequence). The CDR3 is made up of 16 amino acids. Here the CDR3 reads CASSFPSGSDSGELFF. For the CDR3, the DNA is TGTGCCAGCAGTTTTCCTAGCGGGAGTGATAGCGGGGAGCTGTTTTTT.

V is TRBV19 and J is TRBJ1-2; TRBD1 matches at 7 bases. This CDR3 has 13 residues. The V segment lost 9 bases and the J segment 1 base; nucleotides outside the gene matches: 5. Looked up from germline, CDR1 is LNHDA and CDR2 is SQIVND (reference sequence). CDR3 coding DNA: TGTGCCAGCAACAGGGGCCTTAACTATGGCTACACCTTC. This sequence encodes CASNRGLNYGYTF.